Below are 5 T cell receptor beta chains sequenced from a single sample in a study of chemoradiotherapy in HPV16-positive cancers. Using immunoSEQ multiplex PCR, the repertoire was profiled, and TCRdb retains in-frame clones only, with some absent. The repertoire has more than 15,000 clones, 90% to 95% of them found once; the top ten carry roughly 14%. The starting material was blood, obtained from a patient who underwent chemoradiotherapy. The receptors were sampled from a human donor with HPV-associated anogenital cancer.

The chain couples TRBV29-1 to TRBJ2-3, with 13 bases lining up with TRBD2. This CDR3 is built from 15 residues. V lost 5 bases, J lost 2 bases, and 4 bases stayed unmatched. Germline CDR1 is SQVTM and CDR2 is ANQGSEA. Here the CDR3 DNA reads TGCAGCGTTACCGGGACTAGCGGGGTCACAGATACGCAGTATTTT. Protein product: CSVTGTSGVTDTQYF.

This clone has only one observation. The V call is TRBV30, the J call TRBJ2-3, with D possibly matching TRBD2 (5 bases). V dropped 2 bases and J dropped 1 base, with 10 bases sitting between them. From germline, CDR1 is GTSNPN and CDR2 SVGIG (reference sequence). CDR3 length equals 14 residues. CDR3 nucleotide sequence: TGTGCCTGGAGTCCGGGGTACCGCACAGATACGCAGTATTTT. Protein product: CAWSPGYRTDTQYF.

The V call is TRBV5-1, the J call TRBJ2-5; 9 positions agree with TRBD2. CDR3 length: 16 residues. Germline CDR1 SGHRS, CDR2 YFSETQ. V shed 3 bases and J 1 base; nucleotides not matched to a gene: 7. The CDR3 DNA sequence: TGCGCCAGCAGCTCCTCTATAGCGGGGGCCCAAGAGACCCAGTACTTC. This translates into CASSSSIAGAQETQYF.

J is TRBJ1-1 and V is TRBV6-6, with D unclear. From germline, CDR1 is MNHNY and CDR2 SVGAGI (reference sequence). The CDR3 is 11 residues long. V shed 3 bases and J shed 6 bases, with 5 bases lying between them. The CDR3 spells CASSYNSEAFF. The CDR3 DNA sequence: TGTGCCAGCAGTTATAATTCTGAAGCTTTCTTT.

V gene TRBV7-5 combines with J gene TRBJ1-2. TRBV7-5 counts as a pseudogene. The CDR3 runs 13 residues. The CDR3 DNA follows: TGTGCCAGAAGCTTTTCAAGTTACTATGGCTACACCTTC. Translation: CARSFSSYYGYTF.